A few counts support the clone carrying this TCR beta chain. Antigen unknown. The data were produced by immunoSEQ multiplex PCR, yet TCRdb's version contains in-frame clones alone and is incomplete. The sample shows some 270,000 clones, just over 85% of them seen only once. This sample is drawn from a study of cytomegalovirus exposure and HLA in healthy donors. Germline V gene lookup returns CDR1 MGHRA and CDR2 YSYEKL. The V and J ends lost 1 base and 5 bases respectively, with 15 bases between them. This CDR3 is built from 16 residues. The donors were in the approximately 130-subject validation cohort, distinct from the approximately 670-subject first cohort. General observations from the study: Cytomegalovirus association was listed for approximately 150 TCR beta chains. Later, an analysis found that TCR clusters from the first cohort tended to co-occur in the 130 or so validation repertoires.

The receptor was derived from a woman between 18 and 29 years old in good health and CMV-seronegative. Sequenced material: PBMCs. The chain joins TRBV4-1 to TRBJ1-5, with D possibly TRBD1 on 5 matching bases. The CDR3 sequence: CASSQGSGRDYQPQHF. Written as DNA, the CDR3 is TGCGCCAGCAGCCAAGGGTCCGGCAGGGATTATCAGCCCCAGCATTTT.